What follows is one TCR beta chain and its context. The antigen it recognizes is unknown. No much larger clone is present one base from it, and per-base qualities are unavailable. This entry is derived from a study of technical replicates of blood from a few donors (dated by TCRdb to the late 2010s). The library was made by the immunoSEQ multiplex PCR assay. TCRdb retrieved this table from immuneACCESS and kept in-frame rearrangements only. Not all clones are present; in checked studies, unresolved V genes account for under half, and no reason is known for the remainder. The sample table shows just over 80,000 clones, and 90% to 95% are seen once. The top ten constitute about 0.4% of the sample. V and J are truncated by 6 bases and 0 bases respectively, leaving an intervening sequence of 8 bases. Including the terminal cysteine and phenylalanine, the CDR3 comprises 14 residues. Only CDR3 DNA is held: 42 bases, read in frame from base 1. CDR1 SGHTA and CDR2 FQGTGA are derived from the germline V gene.

This receptor was obtained from a human donor in good health. The sample consisted of T cells isolated from PBMCs. The sequence links TRBV7-3 to TRBJ2-2, with the D segment identity uncertain. The CDR3 region: CASRELSNTGELFF. Read as DNA, the sequence is TGTGCCAGCAGGGAACTATCGAACACCGGGGAGCTGTTTTTT.